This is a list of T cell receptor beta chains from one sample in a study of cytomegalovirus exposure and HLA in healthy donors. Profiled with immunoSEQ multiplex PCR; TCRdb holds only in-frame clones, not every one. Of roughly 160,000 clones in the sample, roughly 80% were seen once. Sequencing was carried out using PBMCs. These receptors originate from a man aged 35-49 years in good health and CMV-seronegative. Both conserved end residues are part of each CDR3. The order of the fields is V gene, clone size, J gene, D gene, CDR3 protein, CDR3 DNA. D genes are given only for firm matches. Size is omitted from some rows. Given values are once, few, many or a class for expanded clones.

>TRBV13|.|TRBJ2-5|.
CASSLPSAETQYF
TGTGCCAGCAGCCTCCCTAGCGCGGAGACCCAGTACTTC
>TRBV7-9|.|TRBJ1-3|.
CASSLDRTGNTIYF
TGTGCCAGCAGCTTAGACAGAACTGGAAACACCATATATTTT
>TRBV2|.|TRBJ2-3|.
CASSEGWQGSTDTQYF
TGTGCCAGCAGTGAAGGATGGCAGGGCAGCACAGATACGCAGTATTTT
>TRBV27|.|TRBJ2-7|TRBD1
CASSGQGSPYEQYF
TGTGCCAGCAGTGGACAGGGGAGCCCCTACGAGCAGTACTTC
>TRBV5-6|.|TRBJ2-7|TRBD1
CASSPGQGVLYEQYF
TGTGCCAGCAGTCCGGGACAGGGGGTTCTCTACGAGCAGTACTTC
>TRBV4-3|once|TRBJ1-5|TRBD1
CASSQGQGAYQPQHF
TGCGCCAGCAGCCAAGGACAGGGGGCTTATCAGCCCCAGCATTTT
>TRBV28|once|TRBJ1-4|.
CASSFVQGTNEKLFF
TGTGCCAGCAGTTTCGTTCAGGGAACTAATGAAAAACTGTTTTTT
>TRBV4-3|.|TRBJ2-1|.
CASSRLASNEQFF
TGCGCCAGCTCAAGACTCGCCTCCAATGAGCAGTTCTTC
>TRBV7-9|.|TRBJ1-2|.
CSSNLSGEQAGYTF
TGTTCCAGCAATCTATCGGGGGAGCAGGCGGGCTACACCTTC
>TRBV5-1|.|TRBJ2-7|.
CASSWGDVKSSYEQYF
TGCGCCAGCAGCTGGGGGGACGTAAAGAGCTCCTACGAGCAGTACTTC
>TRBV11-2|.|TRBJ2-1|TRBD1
CASSFRQGIYNEQFF
TGTGCCAGCAGCTTCAGACAGGGGATTTACAATGAGCAGTTCTTC
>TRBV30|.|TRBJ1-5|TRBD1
CAWTTGSNQPQHF
TGTGCCTGGACGACAGGGAGCAATCAGCCCCAGCATTTT
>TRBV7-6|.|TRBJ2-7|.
CASSLAYSTEQYF
TGTGCCAGCAGCTTAGCTTACAGCACCGAGCAGTACTTC
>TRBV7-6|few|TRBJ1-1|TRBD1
CASSSRQGLEAFF
TGTGCCAGCAGCTCCCGACAGGGGCTTGAAGCTTTCTTT
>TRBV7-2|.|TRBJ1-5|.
CASSSPSWGGSQPQHF
TGTGCCAGCAGCTCACCGAGTTGGGGGGGCAGCCAGCCCCAGCATTTT
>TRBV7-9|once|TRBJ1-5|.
CASSLGGASNQPQHF
TGTGCCAGCAGCTTAGGCGGGGCGAGCAATCAGCCCCAGCATTTT
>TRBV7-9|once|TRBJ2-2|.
CASSLEGSRSVGELFF
TGTGCCAGCAGCTTAGAGGGGTCGAGGTCGGTCGGGGAGCTGTTTTTT
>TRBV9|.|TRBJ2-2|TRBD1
CASSVESGQWTGELFF
TGTGCCAGCAGCGTAGAGTCGGGACAGTGGACCGGGGAGCTGTTTTTT
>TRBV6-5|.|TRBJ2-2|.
CASRRLQASGELFF
TGTGCCAGCAGGCGTCTCCAGGCGAGCGGGGAGCTGTTTTTT
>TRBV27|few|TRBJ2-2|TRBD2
CASSSIRAGGDTGELFF
TGTGCCAGCAGTTCCATCCGAGCGGGGGGAGACACCGGGGAGCTGTTTTTT
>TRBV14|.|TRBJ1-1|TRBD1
CASSPPGQGMGTEAFF
TGTGCCAGCAGCCCCCCGGGACAGGGAATGGGCACTGAAGCTTTCTTT
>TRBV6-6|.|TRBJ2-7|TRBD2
CASSWNGGEQYF
TGTGCCAGCAGTTGGAACGGGGGGGAGCAGTACTTC
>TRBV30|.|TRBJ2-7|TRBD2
CAWSGLAGGLEQYF
TGTGCCTGGAGCGGACTAGCGGGGGGCCTCGAGCAGTACTTC
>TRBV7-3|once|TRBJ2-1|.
CASSSHTGTGLDEQFF
TGTGCCAGCAGCTCCCACACAGGGACGGGGCTTGATGAGCAGTTCTTC
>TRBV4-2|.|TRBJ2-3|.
CASSPNGGISTDTQYF
TGTGCCAGCAGCCCGAATGGAGGAATTAGCACAGATACGCAGTATTTT
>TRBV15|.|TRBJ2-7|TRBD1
CATDSGTGVLEQYF
TGTGCCACAGATTCCGGGACAGGGGTCCTCGAGCAGTACTTC
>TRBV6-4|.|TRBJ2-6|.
CASSDSTGSGANVLTF
TGTGCCAGCAGTGACTCGACAGGCTCTGGGGCCAACGTCCTGACTTTC
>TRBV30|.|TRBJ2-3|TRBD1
CAWSEGGAMGTQYF
TGTGCCTGGAGTGAAGGGGGCGCGATGGGTACGCAGTATTTT
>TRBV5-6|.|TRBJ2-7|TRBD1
CASSWTGSYEQYF
TGTGCCAGCAGCTGGACAGGGTCCTACGAGCAGTACTTC
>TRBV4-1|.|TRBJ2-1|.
CASSQEEASRVRNEQFF
TGCGCCAGCAGCCAAGAAGAGGCTAGTCGGGTAAGGAATGAGCAGTTCTTC
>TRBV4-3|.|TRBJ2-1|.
CASSQDHHSTYNEQFF
TGCGCCAGCAGCCAAGATCATCACAGTACCTACAATGAGCAGTTCTTC
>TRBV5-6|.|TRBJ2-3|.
CASSFYTDTQYF
TGTGCCAGCAGCTTTTACACAGATACGCAGTATTTT
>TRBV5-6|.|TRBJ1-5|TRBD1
CASSLSRDRVNQPQHF
TGTGCCAGCAGCTTATCCCGGGACAGGGTAAATCAGCCCCAGCATTTT
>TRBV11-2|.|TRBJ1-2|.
CASSSPGAVGPYGYTF
TGTGCCAGCAGCTCCCCTGGGGCCGTGGGGCCCTATGGCTACACCTTC
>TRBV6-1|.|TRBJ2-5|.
CASNQLVLGGETQYF
TGTGCCAGCAACCAACTAGTATTAGGTGGCGAGACCCAGTACTTC
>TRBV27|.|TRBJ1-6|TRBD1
CASSRDRGRTYNSPLHF
TGTGCCAGCAGTAGGGACAGGGGGAGGACCTATAATTCACCCCTCCACTTT
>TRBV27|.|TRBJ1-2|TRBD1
CASSLNGPGQSSTYGYTF
TGTGCCAGCAGTTTAAACGGTCCGGGACAGAGCTCTACCTATGGCTACACCTTC
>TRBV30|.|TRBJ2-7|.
CAWTERSYEQYF
TGTGCCTGGACCGAGAGATCCTACGAGCAGTACTTC
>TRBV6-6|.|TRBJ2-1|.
CASSYVRGNEQFF
TGTGCCAGCAGTTACGTCAGGGGCAATGAGCAGTTCTTC
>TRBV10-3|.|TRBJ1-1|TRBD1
CAISGTGGGGTEAFF
TGTGCCATCAGTGGTACAGGGGGCGGCGGGACTGAAGCTTTCTTT
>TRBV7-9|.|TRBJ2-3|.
CASSLDTLGLTDTQYF
TGTGCCAGCAGCTTGGATACCTTGGGGCTTACAGATACGCAGTATTTT